The 25 T cell receptor beta chains presented below share a single source sample, sequenced in a study of chemoradiotherapy in HPV16-positive cancers. The assay was immunoSEQ multiplex PCR, and TCRdb's table has in-frame clones only and misses some. Counted here are 12,000 to 15,000 clones, roughly 93% occurring once; the ten biggest clones make up 2.5% to 3.5%. Sequencing used blood, obtained from a patient who underwent chemoradiotherapy. The receptors were gathered from a human donor with HPV-associated anogenital cancer.

CDR3 coding DNA: TGTGCCAGCAGGGGGGCTCTAGATACGCAGTATTTT. Encoded protein: CASRGALDTQYF. This chain links TRBV11-2 with TRBJ2-3; TRBD1 might be the D (6 bases). V was clipped by 6 bases and J by 5 bases, with 9 bases between them. Per germline, CDR1 SGHAT and CDR2 FQNNGV. The CDR3 is 12 residues long.

The chain recombines TRBV5-1 with TRBJ1-6; TRBD1 agrees at 8 bases. CDR1 SGHRS and CDR2 YFSETQ come from the germline V gene. CDR3 size: 17 residues. V was clipped by 4 bases and J by 0 bases; unmatched bases: 6. Here the CDR3 DNA reads TGCGCCAGCAGCCCGGGACAGGCCAGCTCCTATAATTCACCCCTCCACTTT. Its translation: CASSPGQASSYNSPLHF.

The J gene is TRBJ1-1, the V gene TRBV7-9; 8 bases are a match to TRBD1. CDR3 length: 16 amino acids. Germline-derived CDR1 and CDR2 are SEHNR and FQNEAQ (reference sequence). The ends lost 6 bases at V and 5 bases at J; junction bases unmatched: 14. CDR3 DNA sequence: TGTGCCAGCAGTATCCGGGACAGGCCCTTCGGGACTGAAGCTTTCTTT. It specifies CASSIRDRPFGTEAFF.

The chain combines TRBV10-3 with TRBJ1-1, with D unresolved. The length of the CDR3 is 12 residues. V shed 8 bases and J shed 6 bases, with 13 bases lying between them. Germline V gene lookup returns CDR1 ENHRY and CDR2 SYGVKD. The CDR3 is CAISSGLAEAFF. The DNA of the CDR3 is TGTGCCATCTCCTCCGGGCTGGCTGAAGCTTTCTTT.

This clone turned up a few times. This chain connects TRBV6-5 to TRBJ2-7, with TRBD2 as a possible D gene (6 bases). V was pared by 5 bases and J by 2 bases, with 16 bases between. This CDR3 is built from 15 residues. Looked up from germline, CDR1 is MNHEY and CDR2 is SVGAGI. The CDR3 nucleotides read TGTGCCAGCAGTCTTACTAGCATATCCCCCTACGAGCAGTACTTC. Protein product: CASSLTSISPYEQYF.

This clone was recorded once. This rearrangement joins TRBV6-5 to TRBJ2-7; 12 positions agree with TRBD2. This CDR3 contains 14 residues. Germline loops: CDR1 MNHEY, CDR2 SVGAGI. Germline trimming cut 6 bases from V and 2 bases from J; bases unmatched to any gene: 2. CDR3 nucleotides: TGTGCCAGCAGCTGGACTAGCGGGACCTACGAGCAGTACTTC. Its protein product is CASSWTSGTYEQYF.

The genes are TRBV5-1 and TRBJ2-5; D might be TRBD2 (6 bases). Germline loops: CDR1 SGHRS, CDR2 YFSETQ. The CDR3 contains 14 residues. With 3 bases removed from V and 1 base from J, the gap between germline ends came to 10 bases. CDR3 sequence (DNA): TGCGCCAGCAGCTCGGGAGAACTCCAAGAGACCCAGTACTTC. This encodes CASSSGELQETQYF.

The V and J genes are TRBV6-4 and TRBJ2-3; D might be TRBD1 or TRBD2, each matching 5 bases. The CDR3 is 15 residues long. The V end lost 3 bases, the J end lost 2 bases, and 12 bases lay between the germline ends. Germline lookup yields CDR1 MRHNA and CDR2 SNTAGT. CDR3 protein: CASSEGPGATDTQYF. The CDR3 DNA reads as TGTGCCAGCAGTGAAGGGCCCGGGGCCACAGATACGCAGTATTTT.

V usage is TRBV15 and J usage is TRBJ1-2; possibly TRBD1 for D (5 bases). The CDR3 runs 14 residues. Germline V gene data show CDR1 as LNHNV and CDR2 as YYDKDF (reference sequence). Trimming took off 3 bases at V and 6 bases at J, with 14 bases between the two ends. CDR3 residues: CATSRGRGGDGYTF. In DNA, the CDR3 is TGTGCCACCAGCAGGGGACGGGGGGGTGATGGCTACACCTTC.

J is TRBJ1-5 and V is TRBV14; TRBD1 matches at 8 bases. The CDR3 spans 13 residues. In germline, CDR1 is SGHDN, CDR2 FVKESK. The J segment lost 6 bases and the V segment lost 4 bases, leaving 2 bases of the junction unmatched. As DNA, the CDR3 is TGTGCCAGCAGCCTACAGGGGGGTCAGCCCCAGCATTTT. This codes for CASSLQGGQPQHF.

The chain combines TRBV5-1 with TRBJ2-2; unclear D gene. The CDR3 totals 15 residues. The V gene's germline CDR1 is SGHRS and CDR2 YFSETQ. Trimming cost V 0 bases and J 0 bases, with 6 bases left between them. The CDR3 loop reads CASSLALANTGELFF. The CDR3 bases are TGCGCCAGCAGCTTGGCTCTAGCGAACACCGGGGAGCTGTTTTTT.

The chain joins TRBV29-1 to TRBJ2-7; 10 bases are shared with TRBD1. V lost 1 base, J lost 5 bases, and 14 bases stayed unmatched. This CDR3 has 17 amino acids. Germline V gene sequence: CDR1 SQVTM, CDR2 ANQGSEA. CDR3 DNA sequence: TGCAGCGTTGAAGGGGTTCGGGACAGGGGCCTCCCGGACGAGCAGTACTTC. Its protein is CSVEGVRDRGLPDEQYF.

The chain recombines TRBV19 with TRBJ2-1; D is ambiguous. Per the germline V gene, CDR1 is LNHDA and CDR2 is SQIVND (reference sequence). This CDR3 has 17 residues. V lost 6 bases to trimming and J lost 0 bases, with 18 bases between them. The CDR3 loop is CASRPPRYSASYNEQFF. The CDR3 region has the DNA TGTGCCAGTAGACCTCCCCGTTATTCTGCCTCCTACAATGAGCAGTTCTTC.

This sequence joins TRBV9 and TRBJ1-1; TRBD1 is a possible D gene (5 bases). The CDR3 loop spans 15 amino acids. The V end was cut by 3 bases, the J end by 2 bases, with 14 bases between. Germline values: CDR1 SGDLS, CDR2 YYNGEE. In DNA form, the CDR3 reads TGTGCCAGCAGCGCCTATTCCACAGGTAACACTGAAGCTTTCTTT. Translated: CASSAYSTGNTEAFF.

A few counts support this clone. The chain is built from TRBV6-1 and TRBJ1-2, with a weak D call TRBD1 (5 bases). Trimming cost V 7 bases and J 3 bases, with 15 bases left between them. The CDR3 contains 14 residues. Per the germline V gene, CDR1 is MNHNS and CDR2 is SASEGT. For the CDR3, the DNA is TGTGCCAGCATCAGACCGAAGGGGTACTATGGCTACACCTTC. Translated, it gives CASIRPKGYYGYTF.

This chain links TRBV5-1 with TRBJ1-2, with TRBD1 identical over 11 bases. The V gene end was trimmed by 2 bases and the J gene end by 4 bases; junction bases not matched to a gene: 10. CDR1 and CDR2 (germline): SGHRS, YFSETQ. This CDR3 region has 17 residues. CDR3 residues: CASSLGRTGGLGYGYTF. Here the CDR3 DNA reads TGCGCCAGCAGCTTAGGCCGGACAGGGGGCTTGGGCTATGGCTACACCTTC.

The chain carries TRBV28 and TRBJ1-4; perhaps TRBD1 as D (6 bases). This CDR3 contains 13 residues. The V gene lost 4 bases and the J gene lost 8 bases, with 11 bases spanning the gap. From germline, CDR1 is MDHEN and CDR2 SYDVKM. The CDR3 coding sequence is TGTGCCAGCAGTTCACAGGGTCGGGAAAAACTGTTTTTT. This translates into CASSSQGREKLFF.

This clone turned up a few times. V usage is TRBV2 and J usage is TRBJ1-2, with D hard to call. CDR1 is SNHLY and CDR2 is FYNNEI in the germline V gene. The CDR3 covers 13 residues. V gave up 4 bases and J gave up 5 bases, with 11 bases separating them. CDR3 DNA sequence: TGTGCCAGCAGTGTTCCAGTTGGGTATGGCTACACCTTC. Encoded protein: CASSVPVGYGYTF.

The chain recombines TRBV12-5 with TRBJ2-2; possible D gene TRBD2, 5 bases. V lost 1 base and J 5 bases, leaving 17 bases between the germline ends. Germline V lookup: CDR1 LGHNT, CDR2 FRNRAP. The CDR3 extends over 17 amino acids. DNA of the CDR3: TGTGCTAGTGGTTTGGCCCGATCGGGCTCGGGGACCGGGGAGCTGTTTTTT. Protein sequence: CASGLARSGSGTGELFF.

The chain couples TRBV5-5 to TRBJ2-5; 7 nucleotides align to TRBD1. The DNA end favors TRBJ2-7, so the J call may be wrong. Germline V lookup: CDR1 SGHKS, CDR2 YYEKEE (reference sequence). This CDR3 contains 16 residues. In nucleotides, the CDR3 is TGTGCCAGCAGCTTGGGGGGCATGACAGGGTCCTACGAGCAGTACTTC. Its protein is CASSLGGMTGSYEQYF.

The chain carries TRBV4-1 and TRBJ2-7; no definite D call. The CDR3 contains 13 residues. V was cut by 1 base and J by 4 bases, with 8 bases left in between. The germline gives CDR1 MGHRA, CDR2 YSYEKL. Written as DNA, the CDR3 is TGCGCCAGCAGCCAAGTGGGGAATTACGAGCAGTACTTC. Translation: CASSQVGNYEQYF.

This rearrangement joins TRBV5-5 to TRBJ1-1, with a possible D match to TRBD1 (6 bases). Deletions cut 1 base from V and 0 bases from J, with 19 bases between. CDR1 and CDR2 from the germline V gene are SGHKS and YYEKEE (reference sequence). This CDR3 region has 18 residues. In DNA, the CDR3 is TGTGCCAGCAGCTTGCGAAGTCCCGGGACAATAATGAACACTGAAGCTTTCTTT. It yields the protein CASSLRSPGTIMNTEAFF.

The rearrangement joins TRBV6-4 to TRBJ2-1, with TRBD1 matching over 11 bases. The germline V gene has CDR1 MRHNA and CDR2 SNTAGT. CDR3 length: 16 amino acids. V lost 4 bases, J lost 8 bases, and 10 bases stayed unmatched. DNA of the CDR3: TGTGCCAGCAGTGGGACAGGGGGCGAGAGGTCGGATGAGCAGTTCTTC. The encoded protein is CASSGTGGERSDEQFF.

This chain links TRBV6-5 with TRBJ1-2; D call uncertain. This CDR3 is 13 amino acids long. Trimming took 6 bases from V and 8 from J, leaving 16 bases between them. Germline V gene lookup returns CDR1 MNHEY and CDR2 SVGAGI. CDR3 bases: TGTGCCAGCAGACACGCAGGAGGAGGAGGCTACACCTTC. It is translated as CASRHAGGGGYTF.

The rearrangement links TRBV9 to TRBJ1-4; D uncertain. The CDR3 extends over 13 amino acids. Germline V lookup: CDR1 SGDLS, CDR2 YYNGEE. The V end was cut by 3 bases, the J end by 3 bases, with 6 bases between. The CDR3: CASSGIANEKLFF. The CDR3, as DNA: TGTGCCAGCAGCGGAATAGCTAATGAAAAACTGTTTTTT.